This TCR beta chain was captured by sequencing in a study of vaccination and CD4 T cells after COVID-19. Looking at the study overall: Recovered patients in the cohort numbered six men and four women, two of them Hispanic.

With respect to this clonotype: The antigen is not known.

At the Johns Hopkins FTIC core, DNA taken from cultured CD4+ T cells was sequenced by way of the Oncomine TCR Beta short-read assay. TCRdb passed the PCR reads through MiXCR, listing each CDR3 protein once. The data contain 20,000 to 30,000 distinct CDR3 sequences, approximately 40% of them singletons. The treatment denotes: roughly nine-day PBMC culture with coronavirus spike peptide pools or control peptides (ViraFEST assay). Expansion of antigen-specific T cells with peptide pools by ViraFEST preceded sequencing of TCRs. On day 3 and again on day 7, fresh IL-2 medium was used to replace half the medium. CDR3 length: 12 amino acids. Looked up from germline, CDR1 is SGHTA and CDR2 is FQGNSA. V was clipped by 4 bases and J by 5 bases, with 8 bases between them.

The source material was CD4+ T cells from blood, cultured in vitro. The V gene is TRBV7-2, the J gene TRBJ2-5; D gene uncertain. The sequence derives from a human donor who had recovered from COVID-19. The CDR3 region has the DNA TGTGCCAGCAGCTACGCGCGGGAGACCCAGTACTTC. Amino acid sequence: CASSYARETQYF.